Following are 20 T cell receptor beta chains from one sample sequenced in a study of blood T cell repertoires in COVID-19. Produced via immunoSEQ multiplex PCR; TCRdb's table is partial and in-frame only. The sample has about 470,000 clones; around 90% are singletons. The sequencing input was PBMCs or T cells enriched from blood (not recorded which). The receptor source for this set is a young woman who had recovered from COVID-19.

A word on this clone: Other DNA sequences of this sample code for an identical CDR3. The chain employs TRBV6-5 and TRBJ2-7, with 12 positions matching TRBD2. Germline loops: CDR1 MNHEY, CDR2 SVGAGI. The CDR3 sequence is 15 residues long. Trimming took 5 bases from V and 0 from J; bases not matched to a gene: 2. This CDR3 is CASSRLAGVSYEQYF. CDR3 coding DNA: TGTGCCAGCAGTCGACTAGCGGGGGTCTCCTACGAGCAGTACTTC.

This chain uses TRBV5-6 with TRBJ2-7; 10 positions agree with TRBD1. V shed 4 bases, J shed 3 bases, and the junction held 4 bases outside the gene matches. CDR1 and CDR2 (germline): SGHDT, YYEEEE. This CDR3 comprises 14 residues. CDR3 residues: CASSRRTGGYEQYF. DNA of the CDR3: TGTGCCAGCAGCCGGAGGACAGGGGGCTACGAGCAGTACTTC.

The chain employs TRBV19 and TRBJ1-2, with D tentatively TRBD1 (6 bases). The CDR3 loop spans 17 amino acids. The V gene lost 3 bases and the J gene lost 4 bases, with 21 bases spanning the gap. Per the germline V gene, CDR1 is LNHDA and CDR2 is SQIVND (reference sequence). The CDR3 is CASSIEGRGASGYGYTF. The CDR3 bases are TGTGCCAGTAGTATTGAGGGCAGGGGAGCTTCGGGCTATGGCTACACCTTC.

The gene calls are TRBV10-3 and TRBJ2-1; TRBD1 aligns across 7 bases. Germline V gene data show CDR1 as ENHRY and CDR2 as SYGVKD. J lost 7 bases, V lost 3 bases, and 3 bases had no gene match. The CDR3 has 13 residues. The CDR3 protein is CAISDYRGNEQFF. CDR3 coding DNA: TGTGCCATCAGTGACTACAGGGGTAATGAGCAGTTCTTC.

The rearrangement uses TRBV30 and TRBJ1-5, with D tentatively TRBD1 (5 bases). This CDR3 region has 13 residues. The V and J ends lost 3 bases and 5 bases respectively, with 11 bases between them. Germline CDR1 is GTSNPN and CDR2 is SVGIG (reference sequence). The CDR3 is CAWSPGHHQPQHF. The CDR3 DNA reads as TGTGCCTGGAGCCCAGGGCACCATCAGCCCCAGCATTTT. The whole variable domain, remainder taken from reference TRBV30 and TRBJ1-5, is SQTIHQWPATLVQPVGSPLSLECTVEGTSNPNLYWYRQAAGRGLQLLFYSVGIGQISSEVPQNLSASRPQDRQFILSSKKLLLSDSGFYLCAWSPGHHQPQHFGDGTRLSIL.

The gene calls are TRBV29-1 and TRBJ1-4; perhaps TRBD1 as D (6 bases). The CDR3 covers 14 residues. Trimming removed 1 base at V and 1 base at J, with 7 bases between. CDR1 is SQVTM, CDR2 ANQGSEA, per germline. As DNA, the CDR3 is TGCAGCGTTGAAGGGGGGCTAACTAATGAAAAACTGTTTTTT. Translating it yields CSVEGGLTNEKLFF.

This chain joins TRBV11-2 and TRBJ2-1; 10 nucleotides match TRBD2. Germline CDR1 and CDR2: SGHAT and FQNNGV. Unmatched junction bases numbered 11, after V lost 5 bases and J lost 7 bases. CDR3 length: 16 amino acids. CDR3 sequence reads: CASSPQTSGFGNEQFF. The CDR3 DNA sequence: TGTGCCAGCAGCCCACAGACTAGCGGGTTTGGAAATGAGCAGTTCTTC.

V and J are TRBV6-5 and TRBJ2-5; the D gene is possibly TRBD1 (5 bases). V lost 5 bases and J 2 bases, leaving 12 bases between the germline ends. This CDR3 region has 14 residues. CDR1 and CDR2 (germline): MNHEY, SVGAGI. The CDR3, as DNA: TGTGCCAGCAGTAGGGGCATGAATCAAGAGACCCAGTACTTC. It is translated as CASSRGMNQETQYF.

The V and J genes are TRBV14 and TRBJ2-7; 7 positions match TRBD2. CDR1 SGHDN and CDR2 FVKESK come from the germline V gene. After removal of 0 bases from V and 1 base from J, the junction contained 9 bases not matched to a gene. The CDR3 covers 17 residues. CDR3 loop: CASSQDRRQRGSYEQYF. In nucleotides, the CDR3 is TGTGCCAGCAGCCAAGATCGTCGCCAGCGGGGTTCCTACGAGCAGTACTTC. The full variable domain, rest sourced from reference TRBV14 and TRBJ2-7, is EAGVTQFPSHSVIEKGQTVTLRCDPISGHDNLYWYRRVMGKEIKFLLHFVKESKQDESGMPNNRFLAERTGGTYSTLKVQPAELEDSGVYFCASSQDRRQRGSYEQYFGPGTRLTVT.

The chain carries TRBV24-1 and TRBJ1-2, with a possible D match to TRBD1 (6 bases). Trimming removed 3 bases from V and 0 bases from J, with 7 bases in between. CDR3 length: 14 amino acids. CDR1 is KGHDR and CDR2 is SFDVKD in the germline V gene. The CDR3 is CATSDGTPNYGYTF. The DNA for the CDR3 is TGTGCCACCAGTGATGGGACACCTAACTATGGCTACACCTTC.

This chain uses TRBV10-3 with TRBJ1-2; 8 bases agree with TRBD1. V lost 6 bases and J lost 0; bases outside the gene matches: 6. Germline V lookup: CDR1 ENHRY, CDR2 SYGVKD. The CDR3 loop spans 15 amino acids. This CDR3 reads CAIRPGQGPNYGYTF. CDR3 DNA: TGTGCCATCAGGCCTGGACAGGGCCCTAACTATGGCTACACCTTC.

The chain links TRBV28 to TRBJ1-1; a possible D gene is TRBD1 (5 bases). V was clipped by 6 bases and J by 10 bases, with 15 bases between them. The V gene's germline CDR1 is MDHEN and CDR2 SYDVKM. The CDR3 length is 12 residues. CDR3 in amino acids: CASSRLGGVAFF. Written as DNA, the CDR3 is TGTGCCAGCAGCCGATTGGGGGGAGTAGCTTTCTTT.

The CDR3 DNA sequence: TGTGCCAGCAGCGTCCAGCTCTCAGGGGAGACCCAGTACTTC. Translating gives CASSVQLSGETQYF. The chain has TRBV9 and TRBJ2-5, with D perhaps matching TRBD1 (5 bases). Per the germline V gene, CDR1 is SGDLS and CDR2 is YYNGEE. V dropped 2 bases and J dropped 5 bases, with 13 bases sitting between them. The CDR3 is 14 residues long.

The chain employs TRBV25-1 and TRBJ1-1, with TRBD1 as a possible D gene (5 bases). CDR1 and CDR2 from the germline V gene are MGHDK and SYGVNS. This CDR3 has 15 residues. The ends were cut back, 4 bases at V and 1 base at J, with 13 bases in the middle. CDR3 coding DNA: TGTGCCAGCAGTGTGGGTGGGGGGACGAACACTGAAGCTTTCTTT. Translated, it gives CASSVGGGTNTEAFF.

The V and J genes are TRBV6-4 and TRBJ2-1; TRBD2 matches 10 bases. J was trimmed by 5 bases and V by 4 bases; bases with no gene match: 5. The CDR3 sequence is 15 residues long. Germline-derived CDR1 and CDR2 are MRHNA and SNTAGT. CDR3 amino acids: CASSVGTSGDNEQFF. CDR3 DNA: TGTGCCAGCAGTGTAGGAACTAGCGGGGACAATGAGCAGTTCTTC.

The CDR3 DNA sequence: TGTGCCTGGAGTGATCGGTTTGAAGCTTTCTTT. It codes for CAWSDRFEAFF. The gene calls are TRBV30 and TRBJ1-1; D ambiguous. The germline V gene has CDR1 GTSNPN and CDR2 SVGIG (reference sequence). The length of the CDR3 is 11 residues. V lost 1 base to trimming and J lost 7 bases, with 7 bases between them.

The chain carries TRBV7-2 and TRBJ1-2, with TRBD1 matching 10 bases. This CDR3 contains 13 residues. Looked up from germline, CDR1 is SGHTA and CDR2 is FQGNSA. CDR3 coding DNA: TGTGCTAGTCGGGACAGGGGTAGCTATGGCTACACCTTC. It codes for CASRDRGSYGYTF.

This chain connects TRBV19 to TRBJ2-7; 7 nucleotides match TRBD1. This CDR3 is built from 13 residues. Germline V gives CDR1 LNHDA, CDR2 SQIVND (reference sequence). V lost 6 bases and J lost 5; bases outside the gene matches: 7. CDR3 sequence: CASSDRESNEQYF. The CDR3 nucleotides are TGTGCCAGTAGCGACAGGGAGAGCAACGAGCAGTACTTC.

V gene TRBV28 combines with J gene TRBJ2-3; 12 bases line up with TRBD1. Germline V gene data show CDR1 as MDHEN and CDR2 as SYDVKM. The CDR3 contains 15 residues. V lost 4 bases, J lost 10 bases, and 9 bases stayed unmatched. CDR3 coding DNA: TGTGCCAGCAGTTCCGGGACAGGGGGCTGGGGATCGCAGTATTTT. Encoded protein: CASSSGTGGWGSQYF. Full variable domain (rest looked up from reference TRBV28 and TRBJ2-3): DVKVTQSSRYLVKRTGEKVFLECVQDMDHENMFWYRQDPGLGLRLIYFSYDVKMKEKGDIPEGYSVSREKKERFSLILESASTNQTSMYLCASSSGTGGWGSQYFGPGTRLTVL.

The genes are TRBV10-2 and TRBJ1-1; D is undetermined. CDR3 length equals 14 residues. Germline lookup yields CDR1 WSHSY and CDR2 SAAADI. With 4 bases removed from V and 1 base from J, the gap between germline ends came to 10 bases. The CDR3 nucleotides are TGCGCCAGCAGTGGTCAGACTGAGAACACTGAAGCTTTCTTT. Its protein is CASSGQTENTEAFF.